This T cell receptor (beta chain) was identified during a study of cytomegalovirus exposure and HLA in healthy donors. Overall study results and limits: TCR beta chain V- and J-gene trimming was linked, in a later analysis, to a missense variant in DCLRE1C. Most TCR sequences were uncommon, yet certain public TCRs appeared in many donors. Among the most significant clusters, several appeared linked to common viral pathogens in a later analysis.

Regarding this clone: Its antigen is unknown.

Both 60 Vbeta primers and 13 Jbeta primers went into the PCR. Clones were read by immunoSEQ multiplex PCR, and TCRdb kept only the in-frame ones, dropping some. The sample lists approximately 90,000 clones; about 85% were seen once. The sequenced sample was PBMCs. The source of this sequence is a man aged 35 to 55 in good health and CMV-seropositive.

The CDR3 protein is CASSWDSSNQPQHF. CDR3 coding DNA: TGTGCCAGCAGCTGGGACAGTAGCAATCAGCCCCAGCATTTT. The rearrangement joins TRBV6-6 to TRBJ1-5; 7 bases are shared with TRBD1. V shed 6 bases, J shed 0 bases, and the junction held 2 bases outside the gene matches. Germline assignment: CDR1 MNHNY and CDR2 SVGAGI (reference sequence). The CDR3 sequence is 14 residues long.